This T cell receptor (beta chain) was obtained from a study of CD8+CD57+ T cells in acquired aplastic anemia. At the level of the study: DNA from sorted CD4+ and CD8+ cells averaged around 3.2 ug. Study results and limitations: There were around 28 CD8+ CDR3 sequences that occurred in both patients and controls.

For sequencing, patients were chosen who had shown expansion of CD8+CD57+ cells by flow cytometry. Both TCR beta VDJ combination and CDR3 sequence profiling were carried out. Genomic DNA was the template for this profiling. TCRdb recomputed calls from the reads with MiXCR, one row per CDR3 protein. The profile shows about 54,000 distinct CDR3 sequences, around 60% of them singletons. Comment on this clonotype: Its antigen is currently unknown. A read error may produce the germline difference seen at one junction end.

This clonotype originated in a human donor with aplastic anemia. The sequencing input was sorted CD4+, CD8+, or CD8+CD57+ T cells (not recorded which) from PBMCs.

The CDR3 coding sequence is TGTGCCAGCAGTATAGGGACAGAGAACAATGAGCAGTCCTTC. Its protein product is CASSIGTENNEQSF. The chain joins TRBV7-9 to TRBJ2-1, with 7 positions matching TRBD1. The CDR3 has 14 residues. CDR1 and CDR2 from the germline V gene are SEHNR and FQNEAQ (reference sequence).